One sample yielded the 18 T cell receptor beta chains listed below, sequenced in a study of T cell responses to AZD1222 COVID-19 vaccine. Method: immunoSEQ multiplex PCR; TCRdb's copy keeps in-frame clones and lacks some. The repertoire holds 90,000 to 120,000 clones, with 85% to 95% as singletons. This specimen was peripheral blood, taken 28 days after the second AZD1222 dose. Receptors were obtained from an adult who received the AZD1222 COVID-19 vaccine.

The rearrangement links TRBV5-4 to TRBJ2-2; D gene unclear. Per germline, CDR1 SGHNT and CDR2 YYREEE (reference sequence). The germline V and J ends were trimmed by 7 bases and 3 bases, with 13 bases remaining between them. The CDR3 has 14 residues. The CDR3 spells CASAAIMDTGELFF. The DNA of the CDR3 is TGTGCCAGCGCCGCAATTATGGACACCGGGGAGCTGTTTTTT.

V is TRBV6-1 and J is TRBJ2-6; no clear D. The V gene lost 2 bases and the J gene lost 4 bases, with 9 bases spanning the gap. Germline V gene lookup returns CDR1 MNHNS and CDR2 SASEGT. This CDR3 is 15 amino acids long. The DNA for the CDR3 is TGTGCCAGCAGTGAACTAACGAGGGGGGCCAACGTCCTGACTTTC. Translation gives CASSELTRGANVLTF.

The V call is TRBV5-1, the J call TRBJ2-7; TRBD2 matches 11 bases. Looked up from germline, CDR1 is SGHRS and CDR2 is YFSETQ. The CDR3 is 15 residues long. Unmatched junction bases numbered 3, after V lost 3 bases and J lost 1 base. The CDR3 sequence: CASSYLAGGSYEQYF. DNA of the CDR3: TGCGCCAGCAGCTATCTAGCGGGAGGTTCCTACGAGCAGTACTTC.

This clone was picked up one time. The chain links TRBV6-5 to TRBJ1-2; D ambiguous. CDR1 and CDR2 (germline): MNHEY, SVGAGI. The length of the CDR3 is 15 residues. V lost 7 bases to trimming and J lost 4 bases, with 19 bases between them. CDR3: CASKLDVDFSYGYTF. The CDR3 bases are TGTGCCAGCAAGCTGGACGTGGATTTCTCCTATGGCTACACCTTC.

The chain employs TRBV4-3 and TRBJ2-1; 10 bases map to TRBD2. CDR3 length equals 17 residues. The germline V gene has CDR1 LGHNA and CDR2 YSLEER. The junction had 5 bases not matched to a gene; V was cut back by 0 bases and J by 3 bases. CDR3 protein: CASSQDVAGGFYNEQFF. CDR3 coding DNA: TGCGCCAGCAGCCAAGACGTAGCGGGAGGATTCTACAATGAGCAGTTCTTC.

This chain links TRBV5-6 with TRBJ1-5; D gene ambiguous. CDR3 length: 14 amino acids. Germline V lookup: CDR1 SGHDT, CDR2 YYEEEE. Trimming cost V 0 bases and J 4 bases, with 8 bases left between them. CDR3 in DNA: TGTGCCAGCAGCTTGGGCCCTCTAAATCAGCCCCAGCATTTT. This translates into CASSLGPLNQPQHF.

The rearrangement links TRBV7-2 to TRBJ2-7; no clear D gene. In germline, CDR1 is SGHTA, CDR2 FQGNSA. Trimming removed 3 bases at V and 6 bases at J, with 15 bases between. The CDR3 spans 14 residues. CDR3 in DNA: TGTGCCAGCAGCTTGGGATCCGGCAACTTCGAGCAGTACTTC. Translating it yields CASSLGSGNFEQYF.

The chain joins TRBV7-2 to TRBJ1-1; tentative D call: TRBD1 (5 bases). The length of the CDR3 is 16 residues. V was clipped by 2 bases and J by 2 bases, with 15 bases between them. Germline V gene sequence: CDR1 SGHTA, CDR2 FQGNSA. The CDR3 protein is CASSLRRGPSNTEAFF. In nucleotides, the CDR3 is TGTGCCAGCAGCTTACGACGGGGACCCTCCAACACTGAAGCTTTCTTT.

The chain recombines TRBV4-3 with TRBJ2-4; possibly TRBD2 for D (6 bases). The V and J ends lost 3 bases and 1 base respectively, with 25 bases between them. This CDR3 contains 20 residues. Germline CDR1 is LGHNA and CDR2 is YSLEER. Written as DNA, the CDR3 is TGCGCCAGCAGCCAGGAGGGCGGGATAGAGGTAGTAGGGGCCAAAAACATTCAGTACTTC. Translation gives CASSQEGGIEVVGAKNIQYF.

In DNA, the CDR3 is TGTGCCAGCAGTCCCAACCGGGGGCCCCAGCATTTT. This gives the protein CASSPNRGPQHF. This chain uses TRBV27 with TRBJ1-5, with D uncertain. This CDR3 has 12 amino acids. V dropped 5 bases and J dropped 9 bases, with 11 bases sitting between them. Per germline, CDR1 MNHEY and CDR2 SMNVEV (reference sequence).

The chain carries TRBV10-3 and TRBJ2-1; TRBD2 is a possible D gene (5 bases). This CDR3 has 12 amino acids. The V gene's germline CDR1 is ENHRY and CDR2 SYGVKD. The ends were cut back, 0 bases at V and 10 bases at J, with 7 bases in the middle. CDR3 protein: CAISESSGEQFF. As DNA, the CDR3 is TGTGCCATCAGTGAGTCGTCGGGGGAGCAGTTCTTC.

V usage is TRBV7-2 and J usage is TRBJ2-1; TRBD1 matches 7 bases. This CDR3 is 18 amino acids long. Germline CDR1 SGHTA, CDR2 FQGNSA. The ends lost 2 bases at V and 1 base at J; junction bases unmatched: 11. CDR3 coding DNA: TGTGCCAGCAGCTTACTCCCTACAGGGGCGAGATCCTACAATGAGCAGTTCTTC. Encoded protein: CASSLLPTGARSYNEQFF.

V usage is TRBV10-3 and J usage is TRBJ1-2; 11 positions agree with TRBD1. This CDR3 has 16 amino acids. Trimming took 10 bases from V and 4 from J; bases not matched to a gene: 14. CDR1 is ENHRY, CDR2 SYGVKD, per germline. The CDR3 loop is CASVSGTGGIAYGYTF. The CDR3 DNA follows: TGTGCCAGCGTCTCCGGGACAGGGGGGATTGCCTATGGCTACACCTTC.

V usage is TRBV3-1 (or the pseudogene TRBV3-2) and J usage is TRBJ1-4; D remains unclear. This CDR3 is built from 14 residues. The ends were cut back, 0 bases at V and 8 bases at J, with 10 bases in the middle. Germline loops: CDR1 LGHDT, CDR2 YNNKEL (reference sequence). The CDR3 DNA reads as TGTGCCAGCAGCCAAGATATGGGGAGGGAAAAACTGTTTTTT. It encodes CASSQDMGREKLFF.

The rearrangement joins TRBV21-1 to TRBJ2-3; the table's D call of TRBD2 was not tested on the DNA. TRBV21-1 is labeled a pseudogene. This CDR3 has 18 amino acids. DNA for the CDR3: TGTGCCAGCAGCAAAGCGCTGACTAGCGGGGGGCCGAGGGATACGCAGTATTTT. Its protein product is CASSKALTSGGPRDTQYF.

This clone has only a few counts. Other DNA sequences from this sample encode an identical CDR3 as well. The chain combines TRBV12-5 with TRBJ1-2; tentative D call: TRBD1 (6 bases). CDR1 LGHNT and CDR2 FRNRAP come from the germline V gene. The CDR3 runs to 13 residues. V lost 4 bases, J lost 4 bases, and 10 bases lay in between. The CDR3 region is CASGSTGSYGYTF. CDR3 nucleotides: TGTGCTAGTGGTTCCACAGGGAGCTATGGCTACACCTTC.

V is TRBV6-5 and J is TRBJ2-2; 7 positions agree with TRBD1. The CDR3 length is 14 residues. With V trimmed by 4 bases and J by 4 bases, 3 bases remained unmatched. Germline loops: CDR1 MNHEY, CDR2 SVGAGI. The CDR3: CASSSGTVTGELFF. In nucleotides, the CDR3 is TGTGCCAGCAGTTCCGGGACAGTCACCGGGGAGCTGTTTTTT.

CDR3 protein: CASMSSRNQPQHF. As DNA, the CDR3 is TGTGCCAGCATGTCGTCAAGGAATCAGCCCCAGCATTTT. V gene TRBV5-5 combines with J gene TRBJ1-5; the D is unclear. V was cut by 6 bases and J by 4 bases, with 11 bases left in between. CDR3 size: 13 residues. Germline CDR1 and CDR2: SGHKS and YYEKEE (reference sequence).